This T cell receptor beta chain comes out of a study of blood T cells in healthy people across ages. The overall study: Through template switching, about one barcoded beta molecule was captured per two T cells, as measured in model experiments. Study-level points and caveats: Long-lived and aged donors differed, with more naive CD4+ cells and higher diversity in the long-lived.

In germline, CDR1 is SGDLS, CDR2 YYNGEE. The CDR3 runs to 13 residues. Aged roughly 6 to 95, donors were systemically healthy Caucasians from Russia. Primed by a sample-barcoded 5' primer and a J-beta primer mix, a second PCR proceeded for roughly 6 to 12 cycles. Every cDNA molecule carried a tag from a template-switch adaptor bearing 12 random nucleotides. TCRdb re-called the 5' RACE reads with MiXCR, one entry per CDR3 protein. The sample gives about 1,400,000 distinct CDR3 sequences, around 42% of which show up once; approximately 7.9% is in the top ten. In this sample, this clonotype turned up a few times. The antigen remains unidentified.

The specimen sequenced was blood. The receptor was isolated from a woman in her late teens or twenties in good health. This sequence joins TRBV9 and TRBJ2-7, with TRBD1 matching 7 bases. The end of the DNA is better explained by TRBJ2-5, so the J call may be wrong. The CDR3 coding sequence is TGTGCCAGCAGCGAACCGGGACAGTCGACCCAGTACTTC. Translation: CASSEPGQSTQYF.